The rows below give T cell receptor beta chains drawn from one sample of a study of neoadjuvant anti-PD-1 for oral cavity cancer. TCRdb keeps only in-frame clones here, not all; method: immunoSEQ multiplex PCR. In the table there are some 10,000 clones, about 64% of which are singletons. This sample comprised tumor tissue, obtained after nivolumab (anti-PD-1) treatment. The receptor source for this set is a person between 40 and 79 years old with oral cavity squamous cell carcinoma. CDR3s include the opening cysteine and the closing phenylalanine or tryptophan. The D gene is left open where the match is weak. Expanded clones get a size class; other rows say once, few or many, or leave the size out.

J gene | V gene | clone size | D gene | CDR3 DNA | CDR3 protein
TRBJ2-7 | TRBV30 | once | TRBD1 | TGTGCCTGGAGTGGACCGAGGGACAGATCCTACGAGCAGTACTTC | CAWSGPRDRSYEQYF
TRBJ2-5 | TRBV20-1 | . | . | TGCAGTGCTAGAGATCTTCAGACCCAGTACTTC | CSARDLQTQYF
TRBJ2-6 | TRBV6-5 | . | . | TGTGCCAGCAGCAGGACAGGGGCCAACGTCCTGACTTTC | CASSRTGANVLTF
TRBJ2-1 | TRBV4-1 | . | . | TGCGCCAGCAGCCCGCAGTTAGGCGACAATGAGCAGTTCTTC | CASSPQLGDNEQFF
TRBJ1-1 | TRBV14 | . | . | TGTGCCAGCAGCCAGAAAGGGCCTCCGGGACGGCGGGTGGGTGAAGCTTTCTTT | CASSQKGPPGRRVGEAFF
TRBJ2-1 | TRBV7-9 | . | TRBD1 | TGTGCCAGCAGCTTAGCGGGGGACAGGGGGCTACGGAATGAGCAGTTCTTC | CASSLAGDRGLRNEQFF
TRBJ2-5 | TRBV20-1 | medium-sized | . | TGCAGTGCTAGAGAGGGGGAGACCCAGTACTTC | CSAREGETQYF
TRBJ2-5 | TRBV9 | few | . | TGTGCCAGCAGCCCTTTCCCTCGGGACGGCCTAGAGACCCAGTACTTC | CASSPFPRDGLETQYF
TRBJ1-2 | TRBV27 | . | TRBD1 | TGTGCCAGCAGTTTCCCAGGGACAGGTGGCTACACCTTC | CASSFPGTGGYTF
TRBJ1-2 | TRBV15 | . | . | TGTGCCACCAGCGGGAGCTACTATGGCTACACCTTC | CATSGSYYGYTF
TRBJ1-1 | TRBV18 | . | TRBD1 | TGTGCCAGCTCACCGCCACAGGGGGGGAGCACTGAAGCTTTCTTT | CASSPPQGGSTEAFF
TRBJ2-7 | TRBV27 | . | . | TGTGCCAGCAGATATCTTTTGGCCTACGAGCAGTACTTC | CASRYLLAYEQYF
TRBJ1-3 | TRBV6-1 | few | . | TGTGCCAGCATTTTTGGAAACACCATATATTTT | CASIFGNTIYF
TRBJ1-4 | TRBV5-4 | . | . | TGTGCCAGCAGCTTGAAAGGGGGGCGAGTTGAAAAACTGTTTTTT | CASSLKGGRVEKLFF
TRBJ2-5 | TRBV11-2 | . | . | TGTGCCAGCAGCCCCCATAGGGGTTGGGAGACCCAGTACTTC | CASSPHRGWETQYF
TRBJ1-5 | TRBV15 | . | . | TGTGCCACCAGCAGCCTCACAGGGTTAAGCAATCAGCCCCAGCATTTT | CATSSLTGLSNQPQHF
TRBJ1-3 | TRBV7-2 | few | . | TGTGCCAGCGGACACTCTGGAAACACCATATATTTT | CASGHSGNTIYF
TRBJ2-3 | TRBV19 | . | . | TGTGCCAGTACGGGACTCCCAGATACGCAGTATTTT | CASTGLPDTQYF
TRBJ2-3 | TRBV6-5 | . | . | TGTGCCAGCAGTTACCGGACGGCCACAGATACGCAGTATTTT | CASSYRTATDTQYF
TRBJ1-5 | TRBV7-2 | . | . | TGTGCCAGCAGCCGGGATAGTATTGGGCCCCAGCATTTT | CASSRDSIGPQHF
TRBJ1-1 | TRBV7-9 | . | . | TGTGCCAGCAGCTTTACAGGGACTAACACTGAAGCTTTCTTT | CASSFTGTNTEAFF
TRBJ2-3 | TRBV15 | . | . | TGTGCCACCAGCACCTACACAGATACGCAGTATTTT | CATSTYTDTQYF
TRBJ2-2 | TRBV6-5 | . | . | TGTGCCAGCAGTTCCCAGGCCCGGACCGGGGAGCTGTTTTTT | CASSSQARTGELFF
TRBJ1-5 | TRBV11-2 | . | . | TGTGCCAGCAGCTTGTCCCCGGATAGCAATCAGCCCCAGCATTTT | CASSLSPDSNQPQHF
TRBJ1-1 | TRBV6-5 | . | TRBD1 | TGTGCCAGCAGTTACTCAGGGGGCCGAACCACTGAAGCTTTCTTT | CASSYSGGRTTEAFF
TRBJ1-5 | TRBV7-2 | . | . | TGTGCCAGCAGCTACGAGGGACTCGGCAATCAGCCCCAGCATTTT | CASSYEGLGNQPQHF
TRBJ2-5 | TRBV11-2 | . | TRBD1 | TGTGCCAGCAGCTCGGACAGGGGAGAGACCCAGTACTTC | CASSSDRGETQYF
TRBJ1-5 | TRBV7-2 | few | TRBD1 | TGTGCCAGCAGCTTAGTGACAGGGGTGTGGGGGCGCAATCAGCCCCAGCATTTT | CASSLVTGVWGRNQPQHF
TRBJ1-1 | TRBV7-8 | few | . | TGTGCCAGCAGCCCGGGGACGGCTGCTGAAGCTTTCTTT | CASSPGTAAEAFF
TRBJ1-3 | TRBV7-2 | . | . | TGTGCCAGCAGCTTAGGGGCACTAAACTCTGGAAACACCATATATTTT | CASSLGALNSGNTIYF
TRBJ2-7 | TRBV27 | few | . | TGTGCCAGCAGTTCGGTTCGGGAGCAGTACTTC | CASSSVREQYF
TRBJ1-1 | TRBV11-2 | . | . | TGTGCCAGCAGCTTAGTCCCAGGGGTGGGTGAAGCTTTCTTT | CASSLVPGVGEAFF
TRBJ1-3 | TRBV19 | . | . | TGTGCCAGTAGTATGGGGCAGGGGTACGGAAACACCATATATTTT | CASSMGQGYGNTIYF
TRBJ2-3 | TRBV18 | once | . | TGTGCCAGCTCACCACCGGCCGATACGCAGTATTTT | CASSPPADTQYF
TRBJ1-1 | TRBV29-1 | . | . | TGCAGCGTTGCTTGGGCAGGGTCAAACACTGAAGCTTTCTTT | CSVAWAGSNTEAFF
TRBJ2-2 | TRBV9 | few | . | TGTGCCAGCAGCCCGCGCGACAGTGGGCCGATCGGGGAGCTGTTTTTT | CASSPRDSGPIGELFF
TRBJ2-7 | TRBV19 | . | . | TGTGCCAGTCGGGCAGGACAGAACAACGAGCAGTACTTC | CASRAGQNNEQYF
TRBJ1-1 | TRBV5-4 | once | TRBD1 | TGTGCCAGCAGCTCAGTACAGGGGGACACTGAAGCTTTCTTT | CASSSVQGDTEAFF
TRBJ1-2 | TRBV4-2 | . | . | TGTGCCAGCAGCCAAGATTCTTTCAGTTATGGCTACACCTTC | CASSQDSFSYGYTF
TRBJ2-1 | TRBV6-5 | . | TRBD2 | TGTGCCAGCAGTTACGCCCTAGCGGGTTACAATGAGCAGTTCTTC | CASSYALAGYNEQFF
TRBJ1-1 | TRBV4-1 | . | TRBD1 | TGCGCCAGCAGCCAAGAGGGACAGAGAGGCACTGAAGCTTTCTTT | CASSQEGQRGTEAFF
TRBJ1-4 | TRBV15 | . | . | TGTGCCACCAGCAGAGATCCAAATGAAAAACTGTTTTTT | CATSRDPNEKLFF
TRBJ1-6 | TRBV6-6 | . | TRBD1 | TGTGCCAGCAGTGGGGGGGGGACAGTAGGTAATTCACCCCTCCACTTT | CASSGGGTVGNSPLHF
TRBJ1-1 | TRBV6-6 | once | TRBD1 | TGTGCCAGCAGTTACGATGGGGCGGAGACAGGGGTTCTTTTT | CASSYDGAETGVLF
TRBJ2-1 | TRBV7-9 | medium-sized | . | TGTGCCAGCAGCCCTAACGTCGGGGGCAATGAGCAGTTCTTC | CASSPNVGGNEQFF
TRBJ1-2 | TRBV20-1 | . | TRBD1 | TGCAGTGCTAGGACAGGGGGTGGCTACACCTTC | CSARTGGGYTF
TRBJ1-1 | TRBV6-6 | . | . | TGTGCCAGCAGTTACTCGGGACGGGAGGCGGCTTTCTTT | CASSYSGREAAFF
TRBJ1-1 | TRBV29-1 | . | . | TGCAGCGTTACGTGGGGGAGAAGTGTGGACACTGAAGCTTTCTTT | CSVTWGRSVDTEAFF
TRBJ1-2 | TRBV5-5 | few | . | TGTGCCAGCGCCCGGCGGCAGGGCTATGGCTACACCTTC | CASARRQGYGYTF
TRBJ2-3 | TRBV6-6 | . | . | TGTGCCAGCAGTCAGTTTGCGCCTAGCACAGATACGCAGTATTTT | CASSQFAPSTDTQYF
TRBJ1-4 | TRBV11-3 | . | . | TGTGCCAGCAGCTTGACGGCAAATGAAAAACTGTTTTTT | CASSLTANEKLFF
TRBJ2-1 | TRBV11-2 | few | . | TGTGCCAGCGGAATCGATGAGCAGTTCTTC | CASGIDEQFF
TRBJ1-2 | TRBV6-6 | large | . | TGTGCCAGCAGTTCAGGGATTTTCTATGGCTACACCTTC | CASSSGIFYGYTF
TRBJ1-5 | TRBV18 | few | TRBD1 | TGTGCCAGCTCACGTGGACAGGGAGGCAATCAGCCCCAGCATTTT | CASSRGQGGNQPQHF
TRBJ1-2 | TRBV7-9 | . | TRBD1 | TGTGCCAGCAGCTCACGGACAGGGGGCAGTGATGGCTACACCTTC | CASSSRTGGSDGYTF
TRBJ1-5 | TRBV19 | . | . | TGTGCCAGTAGTCCCCCGAACCGGCCCAATCAGCCCCAGCATTTT | CASSPPNRPNQPQHF
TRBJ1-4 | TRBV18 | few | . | TGTGCCAGCTCACCATACGGGGAACAAGGACTGTTTTTT | CASSPYGEQGLFF
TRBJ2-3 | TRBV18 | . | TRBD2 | TGTGCCAGCTCACCCCTAGCGGGGGAACACACAGATACGCAGTATTTT | CASSPLAGEHTDTQYF
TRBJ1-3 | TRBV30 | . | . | TGTGCCTGGAGCAAATGGGGGGCCCTCTCTGGAAACACCATATATTTT | CAWSKWGALSGNTIYF
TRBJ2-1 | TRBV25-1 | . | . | TGTGCCAGCAGTGAATTCGGGGGTTACAATGAGCAGTTCTTC | CASSEFGGYNEQFF